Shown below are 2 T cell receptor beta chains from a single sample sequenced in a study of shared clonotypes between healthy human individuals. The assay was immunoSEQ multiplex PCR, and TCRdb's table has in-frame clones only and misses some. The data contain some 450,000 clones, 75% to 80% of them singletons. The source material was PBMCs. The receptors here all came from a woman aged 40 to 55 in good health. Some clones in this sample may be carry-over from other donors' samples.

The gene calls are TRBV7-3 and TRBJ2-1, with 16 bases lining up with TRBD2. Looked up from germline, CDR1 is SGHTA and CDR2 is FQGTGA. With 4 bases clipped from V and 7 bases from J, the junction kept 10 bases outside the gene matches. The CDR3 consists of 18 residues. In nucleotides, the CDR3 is TGTGCCAGCAGCTCAACCGGGACTAGCGGGAGGGCCGGGAATGAGCAGTTCTTC. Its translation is CASSSTGTSGRAGNEQFF. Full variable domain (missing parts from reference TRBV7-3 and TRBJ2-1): GAGVSQTPSNKVTEKGKYVELRCDPISGHTALYWYRQSLGQGPEFLIYFQGTGAADDSGLPNDRFFAVRPEGSVSTLKIQRTERGDSAVYLCASSSTGTSGRAGNEQFFGPGTRLTVL.

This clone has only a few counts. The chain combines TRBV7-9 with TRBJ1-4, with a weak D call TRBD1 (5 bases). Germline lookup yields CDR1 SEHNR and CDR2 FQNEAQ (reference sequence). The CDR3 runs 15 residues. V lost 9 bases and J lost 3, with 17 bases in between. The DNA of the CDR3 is TGTGCCAGTAAATTTTCCGGGACGGCTAATGAAAAACTGTTTTTT. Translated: CASKFSGTANEKLFF.